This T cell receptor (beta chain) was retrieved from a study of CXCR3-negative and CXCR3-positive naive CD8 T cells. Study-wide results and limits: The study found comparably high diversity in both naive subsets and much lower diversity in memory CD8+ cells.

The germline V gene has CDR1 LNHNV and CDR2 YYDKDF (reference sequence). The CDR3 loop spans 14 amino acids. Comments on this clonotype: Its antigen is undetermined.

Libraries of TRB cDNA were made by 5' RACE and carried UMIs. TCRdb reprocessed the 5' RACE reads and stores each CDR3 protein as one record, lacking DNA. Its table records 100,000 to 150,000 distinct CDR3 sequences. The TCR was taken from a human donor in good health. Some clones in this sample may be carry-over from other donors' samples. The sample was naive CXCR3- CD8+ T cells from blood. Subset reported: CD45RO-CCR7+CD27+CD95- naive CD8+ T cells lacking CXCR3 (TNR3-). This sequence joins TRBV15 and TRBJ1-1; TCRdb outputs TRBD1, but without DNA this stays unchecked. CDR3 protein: CATSGRDSNTEAFF.